Presented here are 25 T cell receptor beta chains from one specimen sequenced in a study of spatial heterogeneity in lung cancer. TCRdb independently ran MiXCR on the 5' RACE reads; one entry per CDR3 protein. The sample lists 20,000 to 30,000 distinct CDR3 sequences, less than 5.5% seen once, with approximately 4.7% in the top ten. The time point was: sample taken at primary tumor resection. From tumor, nontumor lung or frozen PBMC, whole RNA was taken unsorted for sequencing. The source was PBMCs, collected at surgery. The receptor set was obtained from a male donor with early-stage non-small cell lung cancer.

This clonotype was recorded many times. The DNA of the CDR3 is TGTGCCAGCAGCGTAGCCGGACAGGGATACGAGCAGTACTTC. It codes for CASSVAGQGYEQYF. The chain combines TRBV9 with TRBJ2-7, with TRBD1 matching over 8 bases. Germline CDR1 SGDLS, CDR2 YYNGEE. V was pared by 0 bases and J by 4 bases, with 3 bases of the junction left unmatched. This CDR3 region has 14 residues.

This clonotype came up many times. This rearrangement joins TRBV30 to TRBJ2-2; the D is unclear. Trimming stripped 0 bases from V and 3 bases from J, with 11 bases between. CDR3 length: 15 amino acids. The germline V gene has CDR1 GTSNPN and CDR2 SVGIG (reference sequence). The CDR3 spells CAWSVFGLHTGELFF. Here the CDR3 DNA reads TGTGCCTGGAGTGTATTTGGCCTGCACACCGGGGAGCTGTTTTTT.

This clonotype is labeled as medium-sized (0.01 to 0.1%). The V gene is TRBV7-9, the J gene TRBJ2-5; D ambiguous. Germline V gene sequence: CDR1 SEHNR, CDR2 FQNEAQ (reference sequence). V was clipped by 6 bases and J by 1 base, with 15 bases between them. The CDR3 runs to 15 residues. The CDR3 here is CASSSPPGLQETQYF. The CDR3 DNA follows: TGTGCCAGCAGTTCCCCCCCAGGCCTCCAAGAGACCCAGTACTTC.

Ten or more counts support this clonotype. This chain joins TRBV18 and TRBJ2-7; D is perhaps TRBD1 (7 bases). Germline-derived CDR1 and CDR2 are KGHSH and LQKENI. This CDR3 region has 15 residues. V lost 6 bases to trimming and J lost 0 bases, with 15 bases between them. The CDR3 DNA reads as TGTGCCAGCTCCAGGGGCGGGGACAGCTCCTACGAGCAGTACTTC. Protein sequence: CASSRGGDSSYEQYF.

This clonotype is medium-sized by share. The genes are TRBV20-1 and TRBJ2-4; TRBD1 matches 9 bases. V shed 3 bases and J 0 bases; nucleotides not matched to a gene: 6. The CDR3 spans 16 residues. Germline assignment: CDR1 DFQATT and CDR2 SNEGSKA (reference sequence). The CDR3: CSARMTGGLAKNIQYF. The CDR3 DNA follows: TGCAGTGCTAGGATGACAGGGGGGTTAGCCAAAAACATTCAGTACTTC.

This clonotype was seen ten or more times. DNA of the CDR3: TGTGCCAGCAGTGGCAGGGGATCTGGGGCCAACGTCCTGACTTTC. It translates to CASSGRGSGANVLTF. The chain employs TRBV2 and TRBJ2-6; the D gene is possibly TRBD1 (6 bases). With 4 bases removed from V and 1 base from J, the gap between germline ends came to 8 bases. The germline gives CDR1 SNHLY, CDR2 FYNNEI. The CDR3 has 15 amino acids.

This clonotype was observed a few times. The rearrangement uses TRBV12-3 or TRBV12-4 and TRBJ2-3; D uncertain. The ends were cut back, 6 bases at V and 4 bases at J, with 8 bases in the middle. The CDR3 is 12 residues long. This chain's CDR3 is CASSQSADTQYF. CDR3 in DNA: TGTGCCAGCAGCCAGTCAGCAGATACGCAGTATTTT.

The chain carries TRBV3-1 and TRBJ2-3; no reliable D call. Germline V gives CDR1 LGHDT, CDR2 YNNKEL (reference sequence). The CDR3 is 16 residues long. The germline V and J ends were trimmed by 0 bases and 0 bases, with 10 bases remaining between them. The CDR3 region has the DNA TGTGCCAGCAGCCAAGATTGGCGGTATAGCACAGATACGCAGTATTTT. Protein product: CASSQDWRYSTDTQYF.

This clonotype was counted at least ten times. This chain links TRBV7-9 with TRBJ2-5; 12 bases are shared with TRBD2. The length of the CDR3 is 15 residues. The trim removed 4 bases at V and 4 bases at J, leaving 4 bases unmatched. The germline V gene encodes CDR1 SEHNR and CDR2 FQNEAQ (reference sequence). CDR3 loop: CASSSLAGGGETQYF. CDR3 bases: TGTGCCAGCAGCTCACTAGCGGGAGGAGGAGAGACCCAGTACTTC.

This clonotype was counted many times. The chain uses TRBV5-5 and TRBJ1-2; D might be TRBD1 (6 bases). CDR1 is SGHKS, CDR2 YYEKEE, per germline (reference sequence). V was shortened by 6 bases and J by 2 bases, with 17 bases between the two germline ends. The CDR3 contains 15 residues. CDR3 region: CASNPSGVVNYGYTF. The CDR3, as DNA: TGTGCCAGCAATCCGTCAGGGGTAGTAAACTATGGCTACACCTTC.

This clonotype was counted ten times or more. This sequence joins TRBV12-3 or TRBV12-4 and TRBJ1-6; 8 positions match TRBD1. The CDR3 is 13 amino acids. V lost 6 bases and J lost 9; bases outside the gene matches: 4. Written as DNA, the CDR3 is TGTGCCAGCAGCCCAGGGGGCAGTTCACCCCTCCACTTT. It translates to CASSPGGSSPLHF.

V and J are TRBV20-1 and TRBJ2-3; 10 bases align to TRBD2. CDR3 size: 14 residues. Germline V CDR1 and CDR2: DFQATT, SNEGSKA (reference sequence). Trimming at V came to 2 bases and at J to 6 bases, leaving 5 bases not matched to a gene. CDR3 sequence (DNA): TGCAGTGCTAGACCTAGCGGGAGAGGTGATACGCAGTATTTT. It codes for CSARPSGRGDTQYF.

This chain uses TRBV5-4 with TRBJ2-3; 7 positions agree with TRBD1. This CDR3 is built from 15 residues. Looked up from germline, CDR1 is SGHNT and CDR2 is YYREEE (reference sequence). J gave up 2 bases and V 1 base, and 4 bases lay outside the gene matches. The CDR3 sequence is CASSLTGVLTDTQYF. The CDR3 nucleotides are TGTGCCAGCAGCTTGACAGGGGTTCTCACAGATACGCAGTATTTT.

This clonotype came up many times. This chain joins TRBV29-1 and TRBJ2-1; TRBD2 aligns across 7 bases. Germline-derived CDR1 and CDR2 are SQVTM and ANQGSEA. J gave up 7 bases and V 4 bases, and 7 bases lay outside the gene matches. CDR3 size: 13 residues. The CDR3 reads CSVGEGVINEQFF. The CDR3 DNA reads TGCAGCGTTGGGGAGGGAGTTATAAATGAGCAGTTCTTC.

The chain links TRBV20-1 to TRBJ1-5; D ambiguous. Germline CDR1 DFQATT, CDR2 SNEGSKA (reference sequence). The CDR3 totals 15 residues. V lost 0 bases, J lost 4 bases, and 13 bases lay in between. The DNA for the CDR3 is TGCAGTGCTAGAGATGCCGTGGTGTGGAATCAGCCCCAGCATTTT. Protein: CSARDAVVWNQPQHF.

This clonotype was detected many times. The chain joins TRBV7-9 to TRBJ2-5; the D gene is possibly TRBD1 (5 bases). CDR1 and CDR2 (germline): SEHNR, FQNEAQ (reference sequence). The V and J ends lost 0 bases and 9 bases respectively, with 11 bases between them. The CDR3 is 13 amino acids. DNA for the CDR3: TGTGCCAGCAGCTTAGCAGTCCAAGGGGCCCAGTACTTC. Its protein product is CASSLAVQGAQYF.

This clonotype was recorded many times. One end of the junction fails to match germline, which may point to a read error. This chain links TRBV7-7 with TRBJ2-5; weak D call: TRBD2 (6 bases). Per the germline V gene, CDR1 is SSHAT and CDR2 is FNYEAQ (reference sequence). CDR3 length: 14 residues. The CDR3 loop is CASSHSGRQETQYF. The CDR3 DNA is TGTGCTAGCAGTCACAGCGGGCGACAAGAGACCCAGTACTTC.

This clonotype was counted ten times or more. The rearrangement joins TRBV12-3 or TRBV12-4 to TRBJ2-7; 7 bases are shared with TRBD1. Trimming took 5 bases from V and 2 from J; bases not matched to a gene: 9. The CDR3 runs to 15 residues. CDR3 sequence reads: CASSPPPGQTYEQYF. For the CDR3, the DNA is TGTGCCAGCAGTCCGCCCCCGGGACAGACCTACGAGCAGTACTTC.

This clonotype was seen a few times. The V and J genes are TRBV7-9 and TRBJ2-7, with D maybe TRBD2 (5 bases). The CDR3 consists of 14 residues. The germline V and J ends were trimmed by 1 base and 7 bases, with 14 bases remaining between them. Germline lookup yields CDR1 SEHNR and CDR2 FQNEAQ (reference sequence). CDR3 protein: CASSLGGNLREQYF. CDR3 sequence (DNA): TGTGCCAGCAGCTTAGGAGGGAACCTACGTGAGCAGTACTTC.

This clonotype was counted at least ten times. The chain carries TRBV7-3 and TRBJ1-1; D might be TRBD1 (6 bases). The CDR3 totals 14 residues. The V end lost 3 bases, the J end lost 5 bases, and 13 bases lay between the germline ends. The germline V gene has CDR1 SGHTA and CDR2 FQGTGA. The CDR3 sequence is CASSFGGAGTEAFF. CDR3 DNA sequence: TGTGCCAGCAGCTTCGGGGGCGCGGGGACTGAAGCTTTCTTT.

This clonotype was counted many times. A junction boundary mismatches the germline segment, possibly from a read error. The chain carries TRBV29-1 and TRBJ2-7, with no clear D. The germline gives CDR1 SQVTM, CDR2 ANQGSEA. This CDR3 is 11 amino acids long. The CDR3 loop reads CSVEELAGISF. For the CDR3, the DNA is TGCAGCGTTGAAGAGCTCGCCGGTATTTCCTTC.

This clonotype was detected a few times. A much larger clone lies a single base off, so this may be a read error. The V gene is TRBV4-3, the J gene TRBJ2-7; a weak D match, TRBD1 (5 bases). The CDR3 length is 15 residues. Trimming removed 4 bases from V and 0 bases from J, with 13 bases in between. Germline lookup yields CDR1 LGHNA and CDR2 YSLEER. The CDR3 here is CASSPSGQSSYEQYF. CDR3 nucleotides: TGCGCCAGCAGCCCCTCAGGGCAGAGCTCCTACGAGCAGTACTTC.

In this sample, this clonotype turned up many times. The chain employs TRBV15 and TRBJ2-3; D not resolved. The V gene's germline CDR1 is LNHNV and CDR2 YYDKDF (reference sequence). The CDR3 covers 13 residues. V was shortened by 3 bases and J by 6 bases, with 10 bases between the two germline ends. The CDR3 DNA reads TGTGCCACCAGCAGGGATATTTTGGATACGCAGTATTTT. Translated, it gives CATSRDILDTQYF.

This clonotype was counted many times. The chain recombines TRBV20-1 with TRBJ1-2; D is unresolved. Trimming removed 4 bases from V and 8 bases from J, with 8 bases in between. The CDR3 consists of 10 residues. Germline assignment: CDR1 DFQATT and CDR2 SNEGSKA (reference sequence). The chain's CDR3 is CSATAEGYTF. As DNA, the CDR3 is TGCAGTGCTACCGCCGAGGGCTACACCTTC.

Turning to this clonotype: Being one base from a much bigger clone, this may be a read error. V is TRBV19 and J is TRBJ1-2; D call uncertain. This CDR3 is built from 14 residues. Trimming shortened V by 5 bases and J by 6 bases, and 16 bases separated the two germline ends. Looked up from germline, CDR1 is LNHDA and CDR2 is SQIVND (reference sequence). CDR3 bases: TGTGCCAGTAGTGCCGGAACAAGATACCATGGCTACACCTTC. Its protein is CASSAGTRYHGYTF. Looking up the rest from reference TRBV19 and TRBJ1-2 gives the full variable domain: DGGITQSPKYLFRKEGQNVTLSCEQNLNHDAMYWYRQDPGQGLRLIYYSQIVNDFQKGDIAEGYSVSREKKESFPLTVTSAQKNPTAFYLCASSAGTRYHGYTFGSGTRLTVV.